The 8 T cell receptor beta chains below were found in one sample sequenced in a study of breast tumors, draining lymph nodes, adjacent tissues. The lymph nodes were axillary draining lymph nodes from breast cancer patients. TCRdb used MiXCR to reprocess the multiplex PCR reads, holding one entry per CDR3 protein. The data show approximately 200,000 distinct CDR3 sequences, with approximately 33% seen just once and over 4% held by the top ten. Sequencing used axillary lymph node tissue. All receptors derive from a female donor with breast cancer. Some clones in this sample may be carry-over from other donors' samples.

This clonotype was seen only a few times. This may be a read error: a much more frequent sequence differs by one nucleotide. The DNA is omitted, as the CDR3 cannot be located on it reliably, and the CDR3 follows TCRdb's listing. The chain carries TRBV7-3 and TRBJ2-6. CDR1 SGHTA and CDR2 FQGTGA come from the germline V gene. The CDR3 has 15 residues if both end residues are counted. The CDR3 protein is CASSFVATGANVLPF.

The genes are TRBV30 and TRBJ1-4, with D maybe TRBD1 (5 bases). Trimming removed 5 bases at V and 7 bases at J, with 8 bases between. Per the germline V gene, CDR1 is GTSNPN and CDR2 is SVGIG (reference sequence). This CDR3 spans 11 amino acids. CDR3 in amino acids: CAWGGSEKLFF. In DNA, the CDR3 is TGTGCCTGGGGGGGGAGTGAAAAACTGTTTTTT.

The CDR3 reads CAWSVGRDYNEQFF. The CDR3 DNA reads as TGTGCCTGGAGTGTGGGAAGGGACTACAATGAGCAGTTCTTC. V is TRBV30 and J is TRBJ2-1; D gene unclear. This CDR3 region has 14 residues. Germline lookup yields CDR1 GTSNPN and CDR2 SVGIG (reference sequence). The ends were cut back, 0 bases at V and 3 bases at J, with 9 bases in the middle.

V is TRBV20-1 and J is TRBJ2-3; 14 bases are a match to TRBD2. The CDR3 length is 13 residues. V gave up 3 bases and J gave up 11 bases; unmatched junction bases: 4. Germline CDR1 reads DFQATT; CDR2 reads SNEGSKA (reference sequence). CDR3 DNA: TGCAGTGCTAGGACTAGCGGGAGGGGTGAGCAGTATTTT. Translated: CSARTSGRGEQYF.

The gene calls are TRBV18 and TRBJ1-3, with 7 bases lining up with TRBD1. CDR1 is KGHSH and CDR2 is LQKENI in the germline V gene. There are 14 residues in the CDR3. With 4 bases clipped from V and 11 bases from J, the junction kept 11 bases outside the gene matches. CDR3 region: CASSLGQSGSAIYF. The DNA for the CDR3 is TGTGCCAGCTCACTGGGACAGAGCGGGAGCGCCATATATTTT.

About this clonotype: Germline and junction disagree at one end, which may indicate a read error. The V and J genes are TRBV25-1 and TRBJ2-2; the D gene is possibly TRBD1 (6 bases). Germline CDR1 reads MGHDK; CDR2 reads SYGVNS. This CDR3 spans 18 amino acids. CDR3 in DNA: TGCGCCAGCAGTGATGATCCATCGCCAGGGGCGGACACCGGGGAGCTGTTTTTT. Translation gives CASSDDPSPGADTGELFF.

Ten or more counts support this clonotype. The chain links TRBV4-1 to TRBJ2-1; D may be TRBD1 (5 bases). The V gene lost 0 bases and the J gene lost 6 bases, with 15 bases spanning the gap. Germline CDR1 is MGHRA and CDR2 is YSYEKL. The CDR3 totals 16 residues. The CDR3 spells CASSQDRWGPGNEQFF. CDR3 in DNA: TGCGCCAGCAGCCAAGATCGATGGGGCCCGGGCAATGAGCAGTTCTTC.

This clonotype was seen ten or more times. The chain couples TRBV7-8 to TRBJ1-6; 7 bases fit TRBD1. This CDR3 comprises 15 residues. Germline trimming cut 5 bases from V and 5 bases from J; bases unmatched to any gene: 6. Germline V gene lookup returns CDR1 SGHVS and CDR2 FQNEAQ. The CDR3 region has the DNA TGTGCCAGCAGCCTCCGGACAGGAAATAATTCACCCCTCCACTTT. It specifies CASSLRTGNNSPLHF. Full variable domain (outside the CDR3, taken from reference TRBV7-8 and TRBJ1-6): GAGVSQSPRYKVAKRGQDVALRCDPISGHVSLFWYQQALGQGPEFLTYFQNEAQLDKSGLPSDRFFAERPEGSVSTLKIQRTQQEDSAVYLCASSLRTGNNSPLHFGNGTRLTVT.